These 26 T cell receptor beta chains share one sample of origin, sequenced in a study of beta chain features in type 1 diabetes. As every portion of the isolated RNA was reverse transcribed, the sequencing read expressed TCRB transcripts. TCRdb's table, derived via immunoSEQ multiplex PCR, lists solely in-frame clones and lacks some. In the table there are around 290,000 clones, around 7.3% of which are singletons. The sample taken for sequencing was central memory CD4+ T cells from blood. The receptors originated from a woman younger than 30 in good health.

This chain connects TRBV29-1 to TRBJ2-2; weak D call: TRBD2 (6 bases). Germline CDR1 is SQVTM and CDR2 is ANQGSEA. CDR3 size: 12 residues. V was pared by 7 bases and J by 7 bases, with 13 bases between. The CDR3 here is CSALTEGGELFF. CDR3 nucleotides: TGCAGCGCGCTTACGGAGGGCGGGGAGCTGTTTTTT.

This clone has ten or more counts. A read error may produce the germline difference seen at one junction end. The CDR3 bases are TGTGCTAGCAGCAAACAGGGGACGGTAGATACGCAGTATTTT. This translates into CASSKQGTVDTQYF. The chain recombines TRBV7-7 with TRBJ2-3; 7 positions match TRBD1. The CDR3 contains 14 residues. Per germline, CDR1 SSHAT and CDR2 FNYEAQ (reference sequence).

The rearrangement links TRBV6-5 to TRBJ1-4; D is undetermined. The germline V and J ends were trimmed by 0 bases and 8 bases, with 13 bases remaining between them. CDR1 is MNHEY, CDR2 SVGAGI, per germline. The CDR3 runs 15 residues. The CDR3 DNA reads TGTGCCAGCAGTTACTCTATAACTGTGGGCGAAAAACTGTTTTTT. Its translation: CASSYSITVGEKLFF.

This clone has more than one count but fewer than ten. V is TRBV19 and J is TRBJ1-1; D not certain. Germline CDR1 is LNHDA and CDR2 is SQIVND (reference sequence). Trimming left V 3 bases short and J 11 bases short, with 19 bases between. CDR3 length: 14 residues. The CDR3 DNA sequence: TGTGCCAGTAGTATCCCGAAGGAGATCCCAAAGGCTTTCTTT. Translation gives CASSIPKEIPKAFF.

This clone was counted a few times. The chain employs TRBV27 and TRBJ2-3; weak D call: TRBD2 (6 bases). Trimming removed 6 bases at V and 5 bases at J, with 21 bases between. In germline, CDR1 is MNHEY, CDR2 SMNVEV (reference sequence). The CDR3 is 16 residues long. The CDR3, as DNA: TGTGCCAGCAGCAGCCCTCGGGGCCGGGGGAGAGATACGCAGTATTTT. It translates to CASSSPRGRGRDTQYF.

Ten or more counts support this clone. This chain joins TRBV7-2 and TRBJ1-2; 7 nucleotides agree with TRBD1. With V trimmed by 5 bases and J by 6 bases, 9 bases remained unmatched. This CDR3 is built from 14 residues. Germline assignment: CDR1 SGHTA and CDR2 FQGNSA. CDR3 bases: TGTGCCAGCAGCGTGAGCCGACAGGGCGATGGCTACACCTTC. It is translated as CASSVSRQGDGYTF.

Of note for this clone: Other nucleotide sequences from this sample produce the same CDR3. CDR3 in DNA: TGCGCCAGCAGCCGCGGGGCTGGATATGGCTACACCTTC. Translated: CASSRGAGYGYTF. This rearrangement joins TRBV4-3 to TRBJ1-2; possible D gene TRBD1, 5 bases. The CDR3 contains 13 residues. V was pared by 4 bases and J by 5 bases, with 11 bases between. The germline V gene has CDR1 LGHNA and CDR2 YSLEER.

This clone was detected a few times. The chain's CDR3 is CASSSGGTSGRYDEQYF. CDR3 nucleotides: TGTGCCAGCAGCTCAGGGGGGACTAGCGGGAGATATGACGAGCAGTACTTC. The chain joins TRBV7-9 to TRBJ2-7; 14 bases align to TRBD2. The CDR3 consists of 17 residues. Germline CDR1 is SEHNR and CDR2 is FQNEAQ (reference sequence). V shed 4 bases, J shed 5 bases, and the junction held 10 bases outside the gene matches.

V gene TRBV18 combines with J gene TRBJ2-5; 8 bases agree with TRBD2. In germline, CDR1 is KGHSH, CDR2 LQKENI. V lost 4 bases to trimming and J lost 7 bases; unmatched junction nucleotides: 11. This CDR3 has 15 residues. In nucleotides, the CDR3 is TGTGCCAGCTCACAGGAGAGCGGGGGAAGAGGGACCCAGTACTTC. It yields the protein CASSQESGGRGTQYF.

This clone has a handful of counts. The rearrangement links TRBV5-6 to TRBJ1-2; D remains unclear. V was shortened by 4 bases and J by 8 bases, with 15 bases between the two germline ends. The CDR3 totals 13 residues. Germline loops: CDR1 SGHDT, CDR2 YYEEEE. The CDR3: CASSPDRARGYTF. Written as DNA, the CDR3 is TGTGCCAGCAGCCCGGACCGAGCCAGAGGCTACACCTTC.

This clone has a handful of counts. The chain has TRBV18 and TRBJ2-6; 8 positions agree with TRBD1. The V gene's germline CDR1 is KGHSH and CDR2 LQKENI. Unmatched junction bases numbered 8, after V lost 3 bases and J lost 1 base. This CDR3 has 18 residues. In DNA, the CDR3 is TGTGCCAGCTCACCGAGTACAGGGGGATTGTCTGGGGCCAACGTCCTGACTTTC. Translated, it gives CASSPSTGGLSGANVLTF.

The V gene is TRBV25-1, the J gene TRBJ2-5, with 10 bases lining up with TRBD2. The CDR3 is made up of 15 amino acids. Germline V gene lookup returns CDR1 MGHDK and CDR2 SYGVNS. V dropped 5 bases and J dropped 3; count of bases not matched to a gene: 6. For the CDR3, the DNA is TGTGCCAGCAGTTTTCGGACTAGCGGAAAAGAGACCCAGTACTTC. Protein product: CASSFRTSGKETQYF.

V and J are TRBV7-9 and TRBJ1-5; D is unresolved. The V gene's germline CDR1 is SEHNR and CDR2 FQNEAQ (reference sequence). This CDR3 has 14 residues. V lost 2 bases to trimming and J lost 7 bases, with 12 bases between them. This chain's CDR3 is CASSLLGTNQPQHF. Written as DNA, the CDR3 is TGTGCCAGCAGCTTATTGGGAACTAACCAGCCCCAGCATTTT. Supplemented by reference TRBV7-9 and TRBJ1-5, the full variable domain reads DTGVSQNPRHKITKRGQNVTFRCDPISEHNRLYWYRQTLGQGPEFLTYFQNEAQLEKSRLLSDRFSAERPKGSFSTLEIQRTEQGDSAMYLCASSLLGTNQPQHFGDGTRLSIL.

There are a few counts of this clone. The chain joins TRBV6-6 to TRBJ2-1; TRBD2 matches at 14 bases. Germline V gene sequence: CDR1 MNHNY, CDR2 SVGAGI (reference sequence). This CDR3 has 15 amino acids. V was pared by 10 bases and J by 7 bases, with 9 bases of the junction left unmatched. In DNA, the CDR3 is TGTGCCATCCAAGACGGGACTAGCGGGGGAAATGAGCAGTTCTTC. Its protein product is CAIQDGTSGGNEQFF.

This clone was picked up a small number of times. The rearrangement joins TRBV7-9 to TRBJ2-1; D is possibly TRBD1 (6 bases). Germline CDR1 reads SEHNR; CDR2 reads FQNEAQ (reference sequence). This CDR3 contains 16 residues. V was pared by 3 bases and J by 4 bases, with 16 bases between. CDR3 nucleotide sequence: TGTGCCAGCAGCTTTGGGGGCAAGATAGGATACAATGAGCAGTTCTTC. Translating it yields CASSFGGKIGYNEQFF. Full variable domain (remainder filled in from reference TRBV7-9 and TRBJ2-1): DTGVSQNPRHKITKRGQNVTFRCDPISEHNRLYWYRQTLGQGPEFLTYFQNEAQLEKSRLLSDRFSAERPKGSFSTLEIQRTEQGDSAMYLCASSFGGKIGYNEQFFGPGTRLTVL.

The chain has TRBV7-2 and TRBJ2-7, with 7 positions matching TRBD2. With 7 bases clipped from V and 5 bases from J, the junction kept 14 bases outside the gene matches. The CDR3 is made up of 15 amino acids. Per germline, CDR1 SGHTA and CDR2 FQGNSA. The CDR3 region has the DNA TGTGCCAGCACCCTAAATGGTCCGGGAGGCAACGAGCAGTACTTC. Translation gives CASTLNGPGGNEQYF.

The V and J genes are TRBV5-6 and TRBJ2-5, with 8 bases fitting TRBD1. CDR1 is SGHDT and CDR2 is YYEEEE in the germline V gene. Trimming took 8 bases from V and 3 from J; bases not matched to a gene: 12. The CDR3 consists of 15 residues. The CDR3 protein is CASHIRDRYKETQYF. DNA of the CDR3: TGTGCCAGTCATATCCGGGACAGGTATAAAGAGACCCAGTACTTC.

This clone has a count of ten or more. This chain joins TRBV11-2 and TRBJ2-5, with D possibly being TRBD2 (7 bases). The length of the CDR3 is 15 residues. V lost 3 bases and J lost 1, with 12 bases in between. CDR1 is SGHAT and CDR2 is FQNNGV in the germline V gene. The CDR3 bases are TGTGCCAGCAGCTTCGTGGCGGGGGCCCAAGAGACCCAGTACTTC. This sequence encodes CASSFVAGAQETQYF.

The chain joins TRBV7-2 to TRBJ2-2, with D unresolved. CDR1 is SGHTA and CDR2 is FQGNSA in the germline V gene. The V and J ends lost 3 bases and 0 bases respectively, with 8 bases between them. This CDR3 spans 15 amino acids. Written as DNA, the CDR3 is TGTGCCAGCAGCTTCCGGGCCGCGAACACCGGGGAGCTGTTTTTT. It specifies CASSFRAANTGELFF.

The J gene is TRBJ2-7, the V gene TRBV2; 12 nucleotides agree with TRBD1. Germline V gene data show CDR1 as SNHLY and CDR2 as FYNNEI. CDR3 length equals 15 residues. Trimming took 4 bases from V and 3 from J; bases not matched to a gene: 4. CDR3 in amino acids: CASSAGQGALYEQYV. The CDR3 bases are TGTGCCAGCAGTGCGGGACAGGGGGCTCTCTACGAGCAGTACGTC.

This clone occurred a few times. In DNA, the CDR3 is TGTGCCAGCAGCTCCGGGACCGGGCTCACCGAGCAGTACTTC. Encoded protein: CASSSGTGLTEQYF. This chain links TRBV21-1 with TRBJ2-7. TRBV21-1 is annotated as a pseudogene. The CDR3 has 14 amino acids.

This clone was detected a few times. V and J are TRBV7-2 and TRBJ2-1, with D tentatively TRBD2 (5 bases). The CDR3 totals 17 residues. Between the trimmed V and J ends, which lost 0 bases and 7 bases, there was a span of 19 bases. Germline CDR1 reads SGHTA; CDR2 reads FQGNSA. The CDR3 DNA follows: TGTGCCAGCAGCTTAGCGGAGAGAGGGAAGAGTATAAATGAGCAGTTCTTC. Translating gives CASSLAERGKSINEQFF.

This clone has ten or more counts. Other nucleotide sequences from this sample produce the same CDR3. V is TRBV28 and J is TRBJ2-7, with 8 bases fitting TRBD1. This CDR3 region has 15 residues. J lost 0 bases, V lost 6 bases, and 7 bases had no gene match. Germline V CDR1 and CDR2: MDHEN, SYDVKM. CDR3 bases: TGTGCCAGCAGCCTCGGGACAGGAGGCTCCTACGAGCAGTACGTC. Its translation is CASSLGTGGSYEQYV.

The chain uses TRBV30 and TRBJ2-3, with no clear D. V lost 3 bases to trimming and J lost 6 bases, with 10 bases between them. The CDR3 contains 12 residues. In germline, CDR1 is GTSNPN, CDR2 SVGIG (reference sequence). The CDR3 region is CAWRLQVDTQYF. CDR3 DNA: TGTGCCTGGAGGCTACAAGTGGATACGCAGTATTTT.

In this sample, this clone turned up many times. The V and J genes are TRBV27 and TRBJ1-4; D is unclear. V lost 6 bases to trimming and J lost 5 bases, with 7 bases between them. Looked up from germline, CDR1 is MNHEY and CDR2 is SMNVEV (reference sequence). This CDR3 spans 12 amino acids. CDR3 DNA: TGTGCCAGCAGCAACCACAATGAAAAACTGTTTTTT. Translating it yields CASSNHNEKLFF.

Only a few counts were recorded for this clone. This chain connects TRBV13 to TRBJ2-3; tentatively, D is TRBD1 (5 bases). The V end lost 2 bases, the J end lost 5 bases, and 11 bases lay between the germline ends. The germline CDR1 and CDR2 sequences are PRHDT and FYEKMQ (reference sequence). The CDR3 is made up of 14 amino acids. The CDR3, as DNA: TGTGCCAGCAGCTTAAAGGGGCTCGGAGATACGCAGTATTTT. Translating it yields CASSLKGLGDTQYF.